This T cell receptor beta chain was sequenced for a study of shared clonotypes between healthy human individuals. Each subset's genomic DNA was split evenly across several immunoSEQ plates. When replicate PCRs were run on unsorted PBMC, they used about 300 ng DNA, 30,000 to 35,000 T cell genomes. The table came from immunoSEQ multiplex PCR; TCRdb's copy has only in-frame clones and leaves some out. The data show about 490,000 clones, with around 80% seen just once and 9.5% to 15% held by the top ten. V was trimmed by 4 bases and J by 5 bases, leaving 11 bases between them. The CDR3 contains 14 residues. Germline CDR1 reads SGHDN; CDR2 reads FVKESK. Study-level findings and limits: The small donor group covered limited genetic and exposure diversity.

Worth noting for this clone: Antigen specificity is unknown.

This rearrangement joins TRBV14 to TRBJ1-4; no clear D gene. The sequence came from a woman aged 40 to 50 in good health. Some clones in this sample may be carry-over from other donors' samples. The sequencing input was PBMCs. The CDR3 loop is CASSPWETNEKLFF. The CDR3, as DNA: TGTGCCAGCAGCCCCTGGGAGACAAATGAAAAACTGTTTTTT.